This T cell receptor beta chain was found in a study of OX40 agonist ivuxolimab in advanced cancers. For the study at large: Across the patients, intravenous ivuxolimab was delivered every 2 weeks at 0.01 to 10 mg/kg. Having had anti-PD-1, anti-PD-L1 or anti-CTLA-4 therapy before was allowed, and more than 35% had some. Points from the study as a whole: At 0.1 to 3.0 mg/kg, CD4+ and CD8+ blood T cells expanded clonally by week 6.

The length of the CDR3 is 12 residues. Germline V gene lookup returns CDR1 WSHSY and CDR2 SAAADI. V lost 6 bases and J lost 3, with 9 bases in between. Sampling of blood occurred at baseline, cycle 4 day 1, and cycle 7 day 1. Measured with immunoSEQ multiplex PCR; TCRdb has only the in-frame clones, and not every one. The sample consists of about 42,000 clones, about 86% of them appearing once. Comment on this clone: Antigen specificity is unknown.

The receptor's source is an adult with an advanced solid tumor such as melanoma, head and neck, liver or kidney cancer. Material: CD4+ or CD8+ T cells sorted from blood, obtained in a trial of the OX40 agonist ivuxolimab. V and J are TRBV10-2 and TRBJ2-7, with a possible D match to TRBD1 (6 bases). The DNA for the CDR3 is TGCGCCAGCAGCTCGACAGGCTACGAGCAGTACGTC. It yields the protein CASSSTGYEQYV.